The next 11 T cell receptor beta chains were all read from a single sample in a study of blood T cell repertoires in COVID-19. Measured with immunoSEQ multiplex PCR; TCRdb has only the in-frame clones, and not every one. The sample gives about 180,000 clones, roughly 79% of which show up once; roughly 28% is in the top ten. The sample consisted of peripheral blood. These receptors all stem from a woman aged 70 to 79 with acute or convalescent COVID-19.

The chain combines TRBV11-1 with TRBJ1-2; D is unresolved. This CDR3 region has 13 residues. Per the germline V gene, CDR1 is SGHAT and CDR2 is FQDESV (reference sequence). The ends were cut back, 3 bases at V and 7 bases at J, with 12 bases in the middle. The DNA for the CDR3 is TGTGCCAGCAGCTTGACTGGCGTTGCTGGCTACACCTTC. Translated: CASSLTGVAGYTF.

This clone was found once. J is TRBJ1-5 and V is TRBV23-1; D remains unclear. TRBV23-1 belongs to the ORF category, with a function that is uncertain. The CDR3 runs to 18 residues. Trimming removed 8 bases from V and 0 bases from J, with 23 bases in between. The CDR3 nucleotides are TGCGCCAGCCACGAACCCCTCCCCGACTGCGATAGCAATCAGCCCCAGCATTTT. Its protein product is CASHEPLPDCDSNQPQHF.

The genes are TRBV5-1 and TRBJ1-6; a weak D match, TRBD1 (6 bases). CDR1 is SGHRS and CDR2 is YFSETQ in the germline V gene. This CDR3 region has 17 residues. V lost 1 base and J 9 bases, leaving 20 bases between the germline ends. CDR3 protein: CASSLIQGTVSSSPLHF. The CDR3 nucleotides are TGCGCCAGCAGCTTGATCCAGGGGACCGTCTCAAGTTCACCCCTCCACTTT.

The chain links TRBV25-1 to TRBJ2-1, with D hard to call. Germline V CDR1 and CDR2: MGHDK, SYGVNS. V dropped 8 bases and J dropped 7 bases, with 9 bases sitting between them. This CDR3 region has 11 residues. CDR3 protein: CASLSLNEQFF. In nucleotides, the CDR3 is TGTGCCAGCCTATCCCTTAATGAGCAGTTCTTC.

This clone was seen only a few times. The V gene is TRBV4-2, the J gene TRBJ2-2; D is perhaps TRBD2 (6 bases). Trimming shortened V by 4 bases and J by 7 bases, and 19 bases separated the two germline ends. Germline V CDR1 and CDR2: LGHNA, YNFKEQ. This CDR3 comprises 16 residues. Written as DNA, the CDR3 is TGTGCCAGCAGCCCCCCGGGACGCCTCGGGGGCGGGGAGCTGTTTTTT. This gives the protein CASSPPGRLGGGELFF.

The CDR3 here is CASSPTRGYTGELFF. The CDR3 nucleotides are TGTGCCAGCAGCCCGACTCGGGGATACACCGGGGAGCTGTTTTTT. The genes are TRBV7-3 and TRBJ2-2; maybe TRBD2 (5 bases). V shed 5 bases and J shed 3 bases, with 13 bases lying between them. Per the germline V gene, CDR1 is SGHTA and CDR2 is FQGTGA. This CDR3 is 15 amino acids long.

The chain is built from TRBV3-1 (or the pseudogene TRBV3-2) and TRBJ2-2; D is perhaps TRBD2 (6 bases). The V and J ends lost 3 bases and 1 base respectively, with 18 bases between them. CDR3 length equals 18 residues. Germline CDR1 is LGHDT and CDR2 is YNNKEL (reference sequence). The DNA of the CDR3 is TGTGCCAGCAGCCAGGGAAGATCCGGGACTGTGAACACCGGGGAGCTGTTTTTT. It yields the protein CASSQGRSGTVNTGELFF.

This clone occurred many times. This rearrangement joins TRBV19 to TRBJ1-1; D gene unclear. The CDR3 extends over 14 amino acids. Germline-derived CDR1 and CDR2 are LNHDA and SQIVND (reference sequence). V was trimmed by 3 bases and J by 4 bases, leaving 12 bases between them. CDR3: CASSMRDGSTEAFF. The CDR3, as DNA: TGTGCCAGTAGTATGAGGGATGGGAGCACTGAAGCTTTCTTT.

The sample holds one count of this clone. This chain joins TRBV5-1 and TRBJ2-1; TRBD2 aligns across 9 bases. The CDR3 extends over 17 amino acids. In germline, CDR1 is SGHRS, CDR2 YFSETQ. V was clipped by 1 base and J by 5 bases; unmatched bases: 10. The CDR3 sequence is CASSLSPAAGGHNEQFF. CDR3 coding DNA: TGCGCCAGCAGCTTGAGTCCTGCTGCGGGAGGGCACAATGAGCAGTTCTTC.

CDR3 coding DNA: TGTGCCAGCAGGGGGGAGACTAGCGGAAAAGAGACCCAGTACTTC. It is translated as CASRGETSGKETQYF. This chain joins TRBV27 and TRBJ2-5; 9 nucleotides align to TRBD2. This CDR3 comprises 15 residues. CDR1 MNHEY and CDR2 SMNVEV come from the germline V gene (reference sequence). After removal of 6 bases from V and 3 bases from J, the junction contained 8 bases not matched to a gene.

Comment on this clone: The sample holds other DNA sequences that translate to the same CDR3. The chain joins TRBV5-1 to TRBJ2-3; unclear D gene. V was clipped by 1 base and J by 3 bases, with 6 bases between them. Looked up from germline, CDR1 is SGHRS and CDR2 is YFSETQ. The CDR3 is 13 amino acids. As DNA, the CDR3 is TGCGCCAGCAGCTTGACATCTACAGATACGCAGTATTTT. As protein: CASSLTSTDTQYF.